This record looks at one TCR beta chain sequence and its context. Uncontrolled infection, other autoimmune disease, pregnancy and lactation each barred patients from inclusion. Orbital computed tomography, thyroid ultrasound, serum thyroxine and TRAb, and clinical symptoms together informed the diagnoses. The record originates from a study of T cells in Graves' hyperthyroidism and ophthalmopathy. This CDR3 region has 15 residues. Germline lookup yields CDR1 KGHDR and CDR2 SFDVKD. V dropped 6 bases and J dropped 2 bases, with 15 bases sitting between them. RNA transcripts gave rise to amplified TCR beta CDR3 regions. HTBI primers were employed in a first-round RT-PCR of the TCR CDR3. TCRdb processed the multiplex PCR reads anew with MiXCR; each CDR3 protein has one entry. Here the sample spans roughly 380,000 distinct CDR3 sequences, roughly 19% being singletons.

The sample comprised blood. The source of this sequence is a woman aged 18 to 35 with Graves' hyperthyroidism. The chain carries TRBV24-1 and TRBJ2-5; a possible D gene is TRBD2 (6 bases). CDR3 region: CATSPSWGRQETQYF. CDR3 nucleotide sequence: TGTGCCACCAGTCCCTCCTGGGGGAGGCAAGAGACCCAGTACTTC.